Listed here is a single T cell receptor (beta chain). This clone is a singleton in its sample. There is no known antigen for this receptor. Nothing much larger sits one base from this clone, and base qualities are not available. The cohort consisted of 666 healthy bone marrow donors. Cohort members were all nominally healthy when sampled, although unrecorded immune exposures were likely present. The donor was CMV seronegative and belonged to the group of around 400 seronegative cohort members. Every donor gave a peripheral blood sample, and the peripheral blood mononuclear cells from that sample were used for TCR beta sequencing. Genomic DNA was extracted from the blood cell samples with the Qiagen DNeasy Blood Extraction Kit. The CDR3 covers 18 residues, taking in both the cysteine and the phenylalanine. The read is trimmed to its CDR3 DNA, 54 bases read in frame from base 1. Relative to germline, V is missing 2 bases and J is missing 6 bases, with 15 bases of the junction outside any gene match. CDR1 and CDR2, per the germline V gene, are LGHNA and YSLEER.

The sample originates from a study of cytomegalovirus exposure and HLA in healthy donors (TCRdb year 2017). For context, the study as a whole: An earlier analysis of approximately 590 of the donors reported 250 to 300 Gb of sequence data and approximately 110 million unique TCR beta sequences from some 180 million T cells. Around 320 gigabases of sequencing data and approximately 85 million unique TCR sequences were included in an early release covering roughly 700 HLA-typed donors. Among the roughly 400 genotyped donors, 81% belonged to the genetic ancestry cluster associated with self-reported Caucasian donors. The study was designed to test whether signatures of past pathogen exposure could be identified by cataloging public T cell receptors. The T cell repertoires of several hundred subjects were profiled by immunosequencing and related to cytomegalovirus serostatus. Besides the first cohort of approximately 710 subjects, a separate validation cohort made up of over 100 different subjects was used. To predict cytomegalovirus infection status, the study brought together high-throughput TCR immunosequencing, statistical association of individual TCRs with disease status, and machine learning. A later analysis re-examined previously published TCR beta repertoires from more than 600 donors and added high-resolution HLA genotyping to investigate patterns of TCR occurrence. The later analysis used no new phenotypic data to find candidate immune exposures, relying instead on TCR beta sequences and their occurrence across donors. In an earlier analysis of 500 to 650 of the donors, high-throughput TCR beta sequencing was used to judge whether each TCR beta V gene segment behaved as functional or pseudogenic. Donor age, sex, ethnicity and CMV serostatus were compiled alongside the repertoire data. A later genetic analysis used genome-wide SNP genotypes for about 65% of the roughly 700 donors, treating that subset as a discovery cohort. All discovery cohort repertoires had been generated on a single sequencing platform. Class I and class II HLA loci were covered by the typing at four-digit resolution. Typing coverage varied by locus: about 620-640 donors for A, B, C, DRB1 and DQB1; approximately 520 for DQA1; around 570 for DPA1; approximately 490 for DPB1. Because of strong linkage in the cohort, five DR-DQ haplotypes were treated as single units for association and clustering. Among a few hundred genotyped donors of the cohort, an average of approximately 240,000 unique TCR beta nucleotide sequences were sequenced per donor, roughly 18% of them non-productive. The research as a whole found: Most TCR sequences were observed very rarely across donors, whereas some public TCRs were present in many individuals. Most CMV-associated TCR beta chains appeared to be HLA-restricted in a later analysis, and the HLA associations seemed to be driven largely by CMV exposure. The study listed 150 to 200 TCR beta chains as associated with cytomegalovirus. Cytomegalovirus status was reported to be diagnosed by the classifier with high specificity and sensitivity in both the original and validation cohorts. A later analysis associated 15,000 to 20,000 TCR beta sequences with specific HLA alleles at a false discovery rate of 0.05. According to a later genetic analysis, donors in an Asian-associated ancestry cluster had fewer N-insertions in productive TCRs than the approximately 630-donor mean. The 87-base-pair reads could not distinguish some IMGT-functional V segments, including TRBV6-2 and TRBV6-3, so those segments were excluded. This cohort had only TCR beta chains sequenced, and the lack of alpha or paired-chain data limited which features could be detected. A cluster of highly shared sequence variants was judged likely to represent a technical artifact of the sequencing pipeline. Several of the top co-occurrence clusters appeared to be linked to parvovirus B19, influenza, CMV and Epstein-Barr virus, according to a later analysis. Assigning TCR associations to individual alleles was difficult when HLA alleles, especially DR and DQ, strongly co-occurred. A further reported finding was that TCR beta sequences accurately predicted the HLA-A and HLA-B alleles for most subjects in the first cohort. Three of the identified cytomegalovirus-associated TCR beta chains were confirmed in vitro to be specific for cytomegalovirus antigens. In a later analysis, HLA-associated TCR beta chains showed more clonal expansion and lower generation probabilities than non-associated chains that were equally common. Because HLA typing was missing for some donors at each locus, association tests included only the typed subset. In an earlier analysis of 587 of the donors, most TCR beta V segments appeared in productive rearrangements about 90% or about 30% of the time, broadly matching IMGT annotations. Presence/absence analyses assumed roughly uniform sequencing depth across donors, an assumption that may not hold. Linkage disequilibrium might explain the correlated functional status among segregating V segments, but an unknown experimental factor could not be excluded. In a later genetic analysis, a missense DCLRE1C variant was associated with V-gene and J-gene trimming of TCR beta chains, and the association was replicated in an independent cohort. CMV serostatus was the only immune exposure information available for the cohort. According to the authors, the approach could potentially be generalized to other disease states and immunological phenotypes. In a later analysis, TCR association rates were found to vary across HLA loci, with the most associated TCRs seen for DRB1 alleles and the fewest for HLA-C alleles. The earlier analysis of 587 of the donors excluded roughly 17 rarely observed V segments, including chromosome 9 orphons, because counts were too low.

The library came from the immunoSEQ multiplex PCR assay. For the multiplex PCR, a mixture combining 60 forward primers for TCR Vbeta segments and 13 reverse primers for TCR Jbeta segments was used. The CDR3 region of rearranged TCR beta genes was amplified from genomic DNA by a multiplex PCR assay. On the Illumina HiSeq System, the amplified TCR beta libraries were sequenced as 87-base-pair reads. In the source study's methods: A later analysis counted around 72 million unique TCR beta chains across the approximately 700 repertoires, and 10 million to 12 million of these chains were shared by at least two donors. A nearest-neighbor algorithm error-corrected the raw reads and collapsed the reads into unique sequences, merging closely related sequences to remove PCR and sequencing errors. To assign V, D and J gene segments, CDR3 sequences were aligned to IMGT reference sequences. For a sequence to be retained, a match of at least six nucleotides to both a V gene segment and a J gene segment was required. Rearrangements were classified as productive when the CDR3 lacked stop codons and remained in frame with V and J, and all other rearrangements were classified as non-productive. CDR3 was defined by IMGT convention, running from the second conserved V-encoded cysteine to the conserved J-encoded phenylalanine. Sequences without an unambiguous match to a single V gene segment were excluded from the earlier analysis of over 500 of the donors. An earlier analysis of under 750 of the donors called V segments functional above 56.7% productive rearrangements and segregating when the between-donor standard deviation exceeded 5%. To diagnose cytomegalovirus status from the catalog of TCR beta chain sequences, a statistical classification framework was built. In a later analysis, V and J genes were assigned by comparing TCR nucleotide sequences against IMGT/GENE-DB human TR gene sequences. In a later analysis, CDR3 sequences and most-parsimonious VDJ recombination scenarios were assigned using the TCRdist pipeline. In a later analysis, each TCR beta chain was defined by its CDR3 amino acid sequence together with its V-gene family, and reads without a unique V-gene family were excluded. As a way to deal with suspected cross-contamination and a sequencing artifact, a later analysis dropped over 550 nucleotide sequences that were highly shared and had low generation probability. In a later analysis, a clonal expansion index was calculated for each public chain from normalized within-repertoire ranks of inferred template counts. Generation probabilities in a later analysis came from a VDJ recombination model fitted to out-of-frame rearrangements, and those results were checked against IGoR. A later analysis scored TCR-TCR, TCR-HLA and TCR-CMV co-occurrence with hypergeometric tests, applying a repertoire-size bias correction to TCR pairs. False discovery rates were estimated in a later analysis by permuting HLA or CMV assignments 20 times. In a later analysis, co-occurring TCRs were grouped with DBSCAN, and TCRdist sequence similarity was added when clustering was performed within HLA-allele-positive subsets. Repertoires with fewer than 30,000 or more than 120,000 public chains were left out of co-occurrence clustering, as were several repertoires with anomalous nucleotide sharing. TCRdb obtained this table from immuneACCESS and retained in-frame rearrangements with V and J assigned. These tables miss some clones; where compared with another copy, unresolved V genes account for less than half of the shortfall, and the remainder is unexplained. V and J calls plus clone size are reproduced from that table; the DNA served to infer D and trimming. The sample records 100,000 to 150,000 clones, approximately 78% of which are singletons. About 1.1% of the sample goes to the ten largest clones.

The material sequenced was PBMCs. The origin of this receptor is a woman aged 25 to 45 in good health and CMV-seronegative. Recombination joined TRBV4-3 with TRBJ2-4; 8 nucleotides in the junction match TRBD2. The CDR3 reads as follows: CASSQRDPASGSLNIQYF. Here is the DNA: TGCGCCAGCAGCCAAAGGGACCCGGCGAGCGGGAGTTTAAACATTCAGTACTTC.